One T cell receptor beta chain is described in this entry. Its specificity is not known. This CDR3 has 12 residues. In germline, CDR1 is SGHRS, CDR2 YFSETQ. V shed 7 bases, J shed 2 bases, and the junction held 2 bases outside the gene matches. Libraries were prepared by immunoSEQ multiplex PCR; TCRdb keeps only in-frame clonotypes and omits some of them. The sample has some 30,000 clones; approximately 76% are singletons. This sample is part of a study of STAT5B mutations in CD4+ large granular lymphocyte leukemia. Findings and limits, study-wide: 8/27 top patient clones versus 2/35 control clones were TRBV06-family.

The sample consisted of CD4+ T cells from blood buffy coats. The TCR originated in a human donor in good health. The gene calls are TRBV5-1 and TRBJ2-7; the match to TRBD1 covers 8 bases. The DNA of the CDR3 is TGCGCCAGCGGACAGGGCCCCTACGAGCAGTACTTC. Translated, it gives CASGQGPYEQYF. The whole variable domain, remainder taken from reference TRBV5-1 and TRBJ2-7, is KAGVTQTPRYLIKTRGQQVTLSCSPISGHRSVSWYQQTPGQGLQFLFEYFSETQRNKGNFPGRFSGRQFSNSRSEMNVSTLELGDSALYLCASGQGPYEQYFGPGTRLTVT.